Here is one TCR beta chain with its context. Antigen: not known. Without the conserved terminal phenylalanine or tryptophan, this CDR3 likely stems from a read error. The sample comes from a study of T cell repertoires in cytomegalovirus infection. TCRdb re-called the reads through MiXCR, storing one row per CDR3 protein. The sample comprises 650,000 to 850,000 distinct CDR3 sequences, about 27% of which are singletons, and 10% to 15% rests with the top ten. Trimming took 2 bases from V and 1 from J, leaving 16 bases between them. The CDR3 is made up of 17 amino acids. V is TRBV12-3 or TRBV12-4 and J is TRBJ2-3, with D possibly being TRBD1 (5 bases). This clonotype was sampled from a human donor in good health (CMV status not recorded). Some clones in this sample may be carry-over from other donors' samples. The material sequenced was cultured CD8+ T cells from PBMCs, taken from culture after CMV antigen stimulation. CDR3 nucleotide sequence: TGTGCCAGCAGTTTAACCGGGCCTCAAGGGGGCACAGATACGCAGTATTCT. It codes for CASSLTGPQGGTDTQYS.